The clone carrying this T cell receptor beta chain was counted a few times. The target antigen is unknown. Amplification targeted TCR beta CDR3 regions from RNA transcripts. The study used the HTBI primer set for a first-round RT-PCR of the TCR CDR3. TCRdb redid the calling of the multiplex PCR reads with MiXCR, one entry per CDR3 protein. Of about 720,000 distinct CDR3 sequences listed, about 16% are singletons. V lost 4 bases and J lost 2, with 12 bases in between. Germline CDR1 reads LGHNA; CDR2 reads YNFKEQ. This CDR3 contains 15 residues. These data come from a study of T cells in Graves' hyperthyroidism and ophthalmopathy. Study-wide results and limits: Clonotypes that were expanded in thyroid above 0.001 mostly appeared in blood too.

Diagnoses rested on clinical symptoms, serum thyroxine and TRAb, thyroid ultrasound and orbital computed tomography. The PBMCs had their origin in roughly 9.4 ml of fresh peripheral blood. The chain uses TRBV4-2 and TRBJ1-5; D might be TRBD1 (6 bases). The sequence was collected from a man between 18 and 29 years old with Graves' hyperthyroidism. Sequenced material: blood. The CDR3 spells CASSRDGQRNQPQHF. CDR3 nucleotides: TGTGCCAGCAGCCGGGACGGACAGCGCAATCAGCCCCAGCATTTT.